This TCR beta chain derives from a study of T-cell reconstitution after alpha-beta-depleted transplantation in children. It was with unique molecular identifiers that the TCRbeta library was prepared. TCRdb redid the calling of the PCR reads with MiXCR, one entry per CDR3 protein. In the table there are 600,000 to 800,000 distinct CDR3 sequences, around 12% of which are singletons. This clonotype has just a few counts. Its antigen is not known. Trimming cost V 7 bases and J 4 bases, with 5 bases left between them. The CDR3 covers 11 residues. The germline gives CDR1 MNHNS, CDR2 SASEGT. Study-wide results and limits: Reportedly, roughly two months post-transplant, alpha-beta T cells arose from several hundred expanded graft clones. The main origin of T-cell counts and diversity one year after transplant was newly produced T cells.

Sequenced here: PBMCs, sampled before TCRalphabeta/CD19-depleted stem cell transplant. This chain connects TRBV6-1 to TRBJ1-5, with no clear D. The sequence was collected from a girl aged 2 to 10 with congenital amegakaryocytic thrombocytopenia, due to receive a stem cell transplant. This CDR3 is CASILNQPQHF. For the CDR3, the DNA is TGTGCCAGCATCCTAAATCAGCCCCAGCATTTT.